This TCR beta chain is drawn from a study of regulatory T cells in long-lasting Graves disease. Overall study findings and caveats: Only a small sample size was used, which may have cut accuracy.

V was trimmed by 3 bases and J by 7 bases, leaving 13 bases between them. Germline values: CDR1 LNHDA, CDR2 SQIVND (reference sequence). The CDR3 has 15 residues. The time point denotes: newly diagnosed GD, antithyroid drugs for less than 3 months. Extracted PBMC RNA gave rise to the TCR library. Researchers made TCR beta libraries by using iRepertoire HTBI primers and running Arm-PCR on CDR3 regions. Source study methods: In the combined samples, approximately 62 TRBV and 14 TRBJ segments were identified. TCRdb re-derived calls from the multiplex PCR reads in MiXCR, one entry per CDR3 protein. TCRdb, not the original authors, processed these V and J calls. The sample yields about 620,000 distinct CDR3 sequences, roughly 15% seen once. Regarding this clonotype: Its antigen is unknown.

The same data also contributed to another study, on T cells in Graves' hyperthyroidism and ophthalmopathy. That work contributes: Diagnosis rested on symptoms, serum thyroxine and TRAb, thyroid ultrasound, and orbital computed tomography. In the blood, most expanded thyroid clonotypes above 0.001 appeared as well.

Material: peripheral blood mononuclear cells (PBMCs), obtained at new diagnosis, from a patient treated with antithyroid drugs. The sequence was collected from a woman aged 25 to 39 with Graves disease. This chain joins TRBV19 and TRBJ1-6, with D maybe TRBD1 (5 bases). As DNA, the CDR3 is TGTGCCAGTAGTATCTCCGACAGTCCAAATTCACCCCTCCACTTT. It is translated as CASSISDSPNSPLHF.